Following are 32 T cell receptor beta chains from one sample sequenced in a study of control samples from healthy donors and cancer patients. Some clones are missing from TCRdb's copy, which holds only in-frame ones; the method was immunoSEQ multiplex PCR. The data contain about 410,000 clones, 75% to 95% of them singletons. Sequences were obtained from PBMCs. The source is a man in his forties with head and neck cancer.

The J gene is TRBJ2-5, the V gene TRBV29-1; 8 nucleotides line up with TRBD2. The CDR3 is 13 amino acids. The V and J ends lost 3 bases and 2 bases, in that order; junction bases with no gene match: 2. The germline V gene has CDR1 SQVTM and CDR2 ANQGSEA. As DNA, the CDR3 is TGCAGCGTTGAGGGCGGGAGGCAAGAGACCCAGTACTTC. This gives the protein CSVEGGRQETQYF.

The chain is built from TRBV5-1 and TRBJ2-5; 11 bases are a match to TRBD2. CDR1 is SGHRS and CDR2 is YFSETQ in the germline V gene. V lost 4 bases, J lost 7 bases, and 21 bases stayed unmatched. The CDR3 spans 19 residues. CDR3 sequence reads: CASSRPPQLAGAPEVTQYF. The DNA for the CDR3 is TGCGCCAGCAGCCGACCCCCACAACTAGCGGGGGCCCCCGAGGTGACCCAGTACTTC.

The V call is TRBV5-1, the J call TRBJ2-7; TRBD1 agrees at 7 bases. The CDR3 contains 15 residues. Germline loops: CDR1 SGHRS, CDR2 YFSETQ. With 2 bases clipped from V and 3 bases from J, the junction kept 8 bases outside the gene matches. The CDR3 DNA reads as TGCGCCAGCAGCTTACCGGGACAGAGGATCTACGAGCAGTACTTC. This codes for CASSLPGQRIYEQYF.

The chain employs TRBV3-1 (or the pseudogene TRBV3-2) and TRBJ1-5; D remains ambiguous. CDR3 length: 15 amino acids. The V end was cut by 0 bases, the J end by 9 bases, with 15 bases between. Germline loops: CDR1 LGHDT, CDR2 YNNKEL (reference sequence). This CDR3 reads CASSQDAGPHRPQHF. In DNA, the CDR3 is TGTGCCAGCAGCCAAGATGCCGGGCCCCATCGGCCCCAGCATTTT.

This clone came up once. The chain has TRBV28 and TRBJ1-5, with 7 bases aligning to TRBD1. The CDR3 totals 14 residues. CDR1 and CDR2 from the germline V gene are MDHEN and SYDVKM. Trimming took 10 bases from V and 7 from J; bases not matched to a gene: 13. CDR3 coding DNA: TGTGCCATCGCACTGACAGGGCACTGGCAGCCCCAGCATTTT. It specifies CAIALTGHWQPQHF.

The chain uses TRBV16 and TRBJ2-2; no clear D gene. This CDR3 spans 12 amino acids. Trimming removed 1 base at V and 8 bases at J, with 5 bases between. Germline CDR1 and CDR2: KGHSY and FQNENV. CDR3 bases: TGTGCCAGCAGCCAATTCGGAGGGGAGCTGTTTTTT. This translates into CASSQFGGELFF. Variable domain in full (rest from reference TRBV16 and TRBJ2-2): GEEVAQTPKHLVRGEGQKAKLYCAPIKGHSYVFWYQQVLKNEFKFLISFQNENVFDETGMPKERFSAKCLPNSPCSLEIQATKLEDSAVYFCASSQFGGELFFGEGSRLTVL.

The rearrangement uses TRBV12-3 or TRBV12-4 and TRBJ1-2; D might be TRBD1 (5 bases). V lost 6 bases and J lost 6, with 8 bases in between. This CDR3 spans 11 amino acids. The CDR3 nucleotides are TGTGCCAGCAGCGGACATAATGGCTACACCTTC. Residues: CASSGHNGYTF.

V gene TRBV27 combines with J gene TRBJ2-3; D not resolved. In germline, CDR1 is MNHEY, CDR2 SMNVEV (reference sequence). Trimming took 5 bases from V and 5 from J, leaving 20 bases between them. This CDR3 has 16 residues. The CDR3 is CASSLTPGSLIDTQYF. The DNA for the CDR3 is TGTGCCAGCAGTCTAACTCCTGGAAGCCTCATAGATACGCAGTATTTT.

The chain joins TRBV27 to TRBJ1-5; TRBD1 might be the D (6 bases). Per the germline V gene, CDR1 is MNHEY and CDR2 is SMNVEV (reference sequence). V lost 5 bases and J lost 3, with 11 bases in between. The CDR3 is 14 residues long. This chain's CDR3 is CASSPRTVNQPQHF. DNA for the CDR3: TGTGCCAGCAGTCCGAGGACAGTCAATCAGCCCCAGCATTTT.

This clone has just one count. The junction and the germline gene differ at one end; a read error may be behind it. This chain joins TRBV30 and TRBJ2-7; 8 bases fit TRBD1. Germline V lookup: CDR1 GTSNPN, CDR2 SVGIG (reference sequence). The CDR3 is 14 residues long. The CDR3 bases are TGTGCCTGGAGTACCGGCGGGACAGGCCCCACAGTAAGGTTC. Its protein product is CAWSTGGTGPTVRF.

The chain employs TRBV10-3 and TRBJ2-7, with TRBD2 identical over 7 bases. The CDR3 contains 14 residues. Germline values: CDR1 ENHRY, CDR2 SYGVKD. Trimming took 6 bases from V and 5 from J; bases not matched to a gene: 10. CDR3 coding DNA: TGTGCCATCAGCCAAACTAGCGATAGCCACGAGCAGTACTTC. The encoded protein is CAISQTSDSHEQYF.

CDR3 protein: CASSSYRGPDEKLFF. CDR3 nucleotide sequence: TGTGCCAGCAGCTCATACAGGGGGCCTGATGAAAAACTGTTTTTT. The chain uses TRBV11-2 and TRBJ1-4; the match to TRBD1 covers 9 bases. The CDR3 runs 15 residues. Germline-derived CDR1 and CDR2 are SGHAT and FQNNGV. The trim removed 4 bases at V and 6 bases at J, leaving 6 bases unmatched.

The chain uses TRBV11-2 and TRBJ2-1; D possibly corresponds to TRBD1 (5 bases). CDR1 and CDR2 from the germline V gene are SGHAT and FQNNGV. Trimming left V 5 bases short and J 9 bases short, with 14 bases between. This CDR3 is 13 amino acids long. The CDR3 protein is CASSVRAYGEQFF. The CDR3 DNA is TGTGCCAGCAGCGTCAGGGCGTACGGTGAGCAGTTCTTC.

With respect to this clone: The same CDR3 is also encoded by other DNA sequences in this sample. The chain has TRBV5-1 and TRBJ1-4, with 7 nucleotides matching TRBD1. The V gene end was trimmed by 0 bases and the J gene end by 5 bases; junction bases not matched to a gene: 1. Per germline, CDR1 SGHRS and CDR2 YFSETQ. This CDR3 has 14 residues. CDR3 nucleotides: TGCGCCAGCAGCTTGGACAGGGGAAATGAAAAACTGTTTTTT. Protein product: CASSLDRGNEKLFF.

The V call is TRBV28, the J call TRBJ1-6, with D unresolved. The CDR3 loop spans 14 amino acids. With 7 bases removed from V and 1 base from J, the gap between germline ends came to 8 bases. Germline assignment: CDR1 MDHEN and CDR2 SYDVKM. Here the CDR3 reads CASTPLSYNSPLHF. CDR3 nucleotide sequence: TGTGCCAGCACCCCTTTGTCCTATAATTCACCCCTCCACTTT.

The CDR3: CASSPTVHPSYNEQFF. DNA of the CDR3: TGTGCCAGCAGCCCAACCGTCCATCCCTCCTACAATGAGCAGTTCTTC. The genes are TRBV5-5 and TRBJ2-1; D not resolved. This CDR3 region has 16 residues. The germline V gene encodes CDR1 SGHKS and CDR2 YYEKEE (reference sequence). With 4 bases removed from V and 0 bases from J, the gap between germline ends came to 14 bases.

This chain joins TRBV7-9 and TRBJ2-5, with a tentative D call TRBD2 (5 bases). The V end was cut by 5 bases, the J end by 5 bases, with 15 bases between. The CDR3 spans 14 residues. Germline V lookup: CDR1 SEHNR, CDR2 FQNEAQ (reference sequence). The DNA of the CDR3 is TGTGCCAGCAGCCCGCGGGCTTATGAGGAGACCCAGTACTTC. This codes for CASSPRAYEETQYF.

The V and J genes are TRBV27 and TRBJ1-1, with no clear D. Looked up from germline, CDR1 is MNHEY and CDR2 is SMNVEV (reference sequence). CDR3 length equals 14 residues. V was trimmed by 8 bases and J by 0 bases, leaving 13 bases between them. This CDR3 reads CASRRVQVNTEAFF. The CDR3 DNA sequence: TGTGCCAGCCGAAGGGTCCAGGTGAACACTGAAGCTTTCTTT.

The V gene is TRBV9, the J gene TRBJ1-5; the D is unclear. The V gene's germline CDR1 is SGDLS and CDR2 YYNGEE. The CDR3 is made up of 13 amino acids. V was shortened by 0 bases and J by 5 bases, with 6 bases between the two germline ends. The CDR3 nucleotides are TGTGCCAGCAGCGTAGCGGGCTATCAGCCCCAGCATTTT. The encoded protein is CASSVAGYQPQHF.

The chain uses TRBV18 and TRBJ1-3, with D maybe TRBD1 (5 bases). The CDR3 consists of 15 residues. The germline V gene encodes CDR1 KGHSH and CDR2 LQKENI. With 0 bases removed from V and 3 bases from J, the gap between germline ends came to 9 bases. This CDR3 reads CASSPPGTFGNTIYF. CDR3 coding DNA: TGTGCCAGCTCACCACCAGGGACTTTTGGAAACACCATATATTTT.

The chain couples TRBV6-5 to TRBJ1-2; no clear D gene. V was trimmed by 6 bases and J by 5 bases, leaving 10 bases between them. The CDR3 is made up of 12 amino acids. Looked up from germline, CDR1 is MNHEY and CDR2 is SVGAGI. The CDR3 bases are TGTGCCAGCAGCCCCCGTGGGTATGGCTACACCTTC. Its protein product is CASSPRGYGYTF.

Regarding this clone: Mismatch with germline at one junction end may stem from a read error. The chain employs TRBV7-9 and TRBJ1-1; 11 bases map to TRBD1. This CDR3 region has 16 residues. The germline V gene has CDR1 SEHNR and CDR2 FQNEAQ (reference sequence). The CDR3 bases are TGTGCCAGCAGCCGAGGACAGGGGGCAATGAACACTGAGGCTTTCTTT. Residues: CASSRGQGAMNTEAFF.

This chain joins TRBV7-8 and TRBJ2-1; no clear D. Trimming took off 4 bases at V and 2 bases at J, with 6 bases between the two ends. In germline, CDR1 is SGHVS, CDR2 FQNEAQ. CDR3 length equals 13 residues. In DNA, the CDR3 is TGTGCCAGCAGCTCAATAGCCTACAATGAGCAGTTCTTC. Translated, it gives CASSSIAYNEQFF. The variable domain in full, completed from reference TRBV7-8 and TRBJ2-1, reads GAGVSQSPRYKVAKRGQDVALRCDPISGHVSLFWYQQALGQGPEFLTYFQNEAQLDKSGLPSDRFFAERPEGSVSTLKIQRTQQEDSAVYLCASSSIAYNEQFFGPGTRLTVL.

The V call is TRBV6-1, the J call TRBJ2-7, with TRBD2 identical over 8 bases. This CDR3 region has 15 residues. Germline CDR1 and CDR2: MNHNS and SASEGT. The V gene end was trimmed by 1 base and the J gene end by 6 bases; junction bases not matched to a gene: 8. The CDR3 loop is CASSEEAAGAAEQYF. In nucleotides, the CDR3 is TGTGCCAGCAGTGAAGAAGCAGCGGGAGCGGCCGAGCAGTACTTC.

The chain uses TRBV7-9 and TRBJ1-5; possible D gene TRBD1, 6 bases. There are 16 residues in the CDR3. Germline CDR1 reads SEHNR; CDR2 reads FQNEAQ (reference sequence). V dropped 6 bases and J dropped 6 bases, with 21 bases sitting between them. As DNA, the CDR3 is TGTGCCAGCAGTCAAACCGGACAGACCTTCGGTCAGCCCCAGCATTTT. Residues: CASSQTGQTFGQPQHF.

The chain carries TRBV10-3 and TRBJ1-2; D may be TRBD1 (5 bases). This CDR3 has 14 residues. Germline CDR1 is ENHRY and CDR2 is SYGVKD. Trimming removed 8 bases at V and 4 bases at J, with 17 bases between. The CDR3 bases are TGTGCCATCCTAACAGCCGGGACTACCTATGGCTACACCTTC. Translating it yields CAILTAGTTYGYTF.

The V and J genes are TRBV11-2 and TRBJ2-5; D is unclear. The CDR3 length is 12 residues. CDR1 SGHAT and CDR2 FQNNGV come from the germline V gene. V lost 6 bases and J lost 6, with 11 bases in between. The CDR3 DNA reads TGTGCCAGCAGTTTCCTCAGGCAGACCCAGTACTTC. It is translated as CASSFLRQTQYF.

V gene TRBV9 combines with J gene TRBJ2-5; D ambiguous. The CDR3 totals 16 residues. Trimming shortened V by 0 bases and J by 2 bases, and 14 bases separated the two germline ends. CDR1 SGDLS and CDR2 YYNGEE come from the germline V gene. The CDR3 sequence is CASSVADGSIQETQYF. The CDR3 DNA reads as TGTGCCAGCAGCGTAGCGGACGGGTCGATACAAGAGACCCAGTACTTC.

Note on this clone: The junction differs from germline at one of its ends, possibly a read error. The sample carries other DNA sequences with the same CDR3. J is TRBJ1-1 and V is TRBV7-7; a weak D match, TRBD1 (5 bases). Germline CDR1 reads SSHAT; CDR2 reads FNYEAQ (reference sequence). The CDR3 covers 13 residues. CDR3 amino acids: CASSLGENTEAFF. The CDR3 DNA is TGTGCTAGCAGCTTAGGGGAAAACACTGAAGCTTTCTTT.

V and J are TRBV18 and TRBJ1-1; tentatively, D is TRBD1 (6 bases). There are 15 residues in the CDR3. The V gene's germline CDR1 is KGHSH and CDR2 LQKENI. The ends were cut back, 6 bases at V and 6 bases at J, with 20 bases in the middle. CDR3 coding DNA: TGTGCCAGCTCGCAAAGGCAATCAGGGGACGCTGAAGCTTTCTTT. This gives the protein CASSQRQSGDAEAFF. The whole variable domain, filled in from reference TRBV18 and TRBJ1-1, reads NAGVMQNPRHLVRRRGQEARLRCSPMKGHSHVYWYRQLPEEGLKFMVYLQKENIIDESGMPKERFSAEFPKEGPSILRIQQVVRGDSAAYFCASSQRQSGDAEAFFGQGTRLTVV.

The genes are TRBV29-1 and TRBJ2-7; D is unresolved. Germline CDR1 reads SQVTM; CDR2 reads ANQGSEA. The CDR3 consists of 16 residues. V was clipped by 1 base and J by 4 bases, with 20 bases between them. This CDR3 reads CSVEGRGGEGKYEQYF. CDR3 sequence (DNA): TGCAGCGTTGAAGGGCGAGGTGGGGAAGGAAAATACGAGCAGTACTTC.

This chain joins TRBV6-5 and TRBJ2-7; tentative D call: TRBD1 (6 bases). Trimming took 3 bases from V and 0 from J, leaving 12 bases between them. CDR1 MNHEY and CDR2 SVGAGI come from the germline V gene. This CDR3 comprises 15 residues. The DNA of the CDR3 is TGTGCCAGCAGTTATCGTGGACAGAACTCCTACGAGCAGTACTTC. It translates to CASSYRGQNSYEQYF.